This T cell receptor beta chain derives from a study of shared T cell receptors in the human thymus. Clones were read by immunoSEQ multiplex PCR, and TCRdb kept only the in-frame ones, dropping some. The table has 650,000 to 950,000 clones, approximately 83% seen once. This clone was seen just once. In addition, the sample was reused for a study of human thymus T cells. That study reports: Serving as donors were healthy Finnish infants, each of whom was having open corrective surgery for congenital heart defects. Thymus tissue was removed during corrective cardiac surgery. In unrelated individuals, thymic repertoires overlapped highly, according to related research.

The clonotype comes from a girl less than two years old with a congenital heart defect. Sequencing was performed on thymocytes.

The chain's CDR3 is CASSSLATQYF. The CDR3, as DNA: TGTGCCAGTAGTAGTTTGGCTACGCAGTATTTT. J is TRBJ2-3 and V is TRBV19, with D uncertain. Germline V gene lookup returns CDR1 LNHDA and CDR2 SQIVND (reference sequence). Trimming removed 4 bases from V and 8 bases from J, with 7 bases in between. The length of the CDR3 is 11 residues.